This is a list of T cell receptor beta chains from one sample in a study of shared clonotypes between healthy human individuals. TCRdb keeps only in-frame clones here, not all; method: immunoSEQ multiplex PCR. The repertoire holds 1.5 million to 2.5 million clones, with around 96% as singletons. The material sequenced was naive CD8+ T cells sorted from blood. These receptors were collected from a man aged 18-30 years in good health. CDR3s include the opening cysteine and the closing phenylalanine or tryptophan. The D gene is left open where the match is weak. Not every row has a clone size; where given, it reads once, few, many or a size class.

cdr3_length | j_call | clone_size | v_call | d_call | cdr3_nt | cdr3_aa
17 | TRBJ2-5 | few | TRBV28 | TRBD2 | TGTGCCAGCAGTTTATGGACAGCGGGAGCGGTCCAAGAGACCCAGTACTTC | CASSLWTAGAVQETQYF
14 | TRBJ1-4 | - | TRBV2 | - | TGTGCCAGCAGTGAATCAAAGACACCAGAAAAACTGTTTTTT | CASSESKTPEKLFF
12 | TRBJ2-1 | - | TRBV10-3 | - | TGTGCCATAGCGGGTTCGAGTGGGGAGCAGTTCTTC | CAIAGSSGEQFF
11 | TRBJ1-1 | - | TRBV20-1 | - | TGCAGTGCTAGAGAGACGGTAGAAGCTTTCTTT | CSARETVEAFF
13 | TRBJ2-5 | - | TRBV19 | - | TGTGCCAGTAGGGGGGAAGGGGAAGAGACCCAGTACTTC | CASRGEGEETQYF
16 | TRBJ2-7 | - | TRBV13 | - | TGTGCCAGCAGCCAATTCGAAACAGGACGTACCTACGAGCAGTACTTC | CASSQFETGRTYEQYF
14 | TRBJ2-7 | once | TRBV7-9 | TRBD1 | TGTGCCAGCAGCCATAACAGGGGGCCCTACGAGCAGTACTTC | CASSHNRGPYEQYF
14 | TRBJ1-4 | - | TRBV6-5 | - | TGTGCCAGCAGTTCTTTGGGGGGCCCGTTAGAACTGTTTTTT | CASSSLGGPLELFF
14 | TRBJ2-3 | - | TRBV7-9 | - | TGTGCCAGCAGCTCCCCCACCGGGCCAGATACGCAGTATTTT | CASSSPTGPDTQYF
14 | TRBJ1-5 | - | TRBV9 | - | TGTGCCAGCAGCGTAGACGGTGGGAATCAGCCCCAGCATTTT | CASSVDGGNQPQHF
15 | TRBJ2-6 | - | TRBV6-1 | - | TGTGCCAGCAGTGAACTGGGATCTGGGGCCAACGTCCTGACTTTC | CASSELGSGANVLTF
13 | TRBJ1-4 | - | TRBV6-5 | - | TGTGCCAGCAGTTACTCGATTGTTGAAAAACTGTTTTTT | CASSYSIVEKLFF
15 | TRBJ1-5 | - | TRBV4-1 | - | TGCGCCAGCAGCTTACAGGGTTCATTGGATCAGCCCCAGCATTTT | CASSLQGSLDQPQHF
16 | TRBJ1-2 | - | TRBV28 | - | TGTGCCAGCAGTTTATTAGATGCGACAGAACACTATGGCTACACCTTC | CASSLLDATEHYGYTF
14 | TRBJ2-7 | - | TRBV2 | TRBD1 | TGTGCCAGTGGAGACAGGGGGCTCTCCTACGAGCAGTACTTC | CASGDRGLSYEQYF
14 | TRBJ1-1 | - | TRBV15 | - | TGTGCCACCACGGAAGGGGTCATGAACACTGAAGCTTTCTTT | CATTEGVMNTEAFF
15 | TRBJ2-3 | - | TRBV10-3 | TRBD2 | TGTGCCATCCTAGATAGCGGGGGGGTCCAAGATACGCAGTATTTT | CAILDSGGVQDTQYF
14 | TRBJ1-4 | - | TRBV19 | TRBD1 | TGTGCCAGTGGACAACGCGGACAGGATGAAAAACTGTTTTTT | CASGQRGQDEKLFF
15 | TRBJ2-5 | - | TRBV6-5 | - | TGTGCCAGCAGTTACTTCCCGGGGGATCAAGAGACCCAGTACTTC | CASSYFPGDQETQYF
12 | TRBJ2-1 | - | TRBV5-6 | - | TGTGCCAGCAGCTTGGGGGACTCGGAGCAGTTCTTC | CASSLGDSEQFF
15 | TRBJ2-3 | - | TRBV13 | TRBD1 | TGTGCCAGCAGCTTGAGGACAGGGGAGCGAGATACGCAGTATTTT | CASSLRTGERDTQYF
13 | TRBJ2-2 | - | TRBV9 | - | TGTGCCAGCAGCCTGAGGGCGACCGGGGAGCTGTTTTTT | CASSLRATGELFF
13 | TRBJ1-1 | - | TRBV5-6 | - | TGTGCCAGCAGGGCGGGGGAGTACACTGAAGCTTTCTTT | CASRAGEYTEAFF
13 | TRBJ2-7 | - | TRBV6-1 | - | TGTGCCAGCAGTGAATTGGTCGTGTACGAGCAGTACTTC | CASSELVVYEQYF
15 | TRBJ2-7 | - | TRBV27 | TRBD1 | TGTGCCAGCAGTACCGAGGGACAGGGGTCCTACGAGCAGTACTTC | CASSTEGQGSYEQYF
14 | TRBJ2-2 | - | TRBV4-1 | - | TGCGCCAGCAGCCAAGGACAGAACACCGGGGAGCTGTTTTTT | CASSQGQNTGELFF
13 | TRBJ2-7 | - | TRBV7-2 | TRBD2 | TGTGCCAGCAGCTTAGAAAGCGGGGTCGAGCAGTACTTC | CASSLESGVEQYF